This T cell receptor beta chain was sequenced for a study of T cells expressing NK-cell markers. Notes on the study in general: NKG2C+ dominant clonotypes from over five donors made up roughly 1.0-7.0% of CD8+ T cells. In a few donors, dominant clonotypes made up about 25-60.1% of CD3+CD56-NKG2C+ cells.

As regards this clonotype: Its antigen remains unknown.

UMIs were included in TCR beta cDNA generated by 5'RACE template switching. TCRdb re-called the 5' RACE reads and gives one entry per CDR3 protein, without DNA. The sample has about 160,000 distinct CDR3 sequences; the top ten hold about 18%. This sequence was found in a woman between 18 and 75 years old in good health. The sample consisted of blood T cells: a sorted CD56 or NKG2C T cell subset, CD4+ or CD8+ T cells, or bulk PBMC T cells (not recorded which).

CDR3 loop: CASSLEGSPLHF. This chain links TRBV7-9 with TRBJ1-6. This CDR3 spans 12 amino acids. CDR1 is SEHNR, CDR2 FQNEAQ, per germline (reference sequence).